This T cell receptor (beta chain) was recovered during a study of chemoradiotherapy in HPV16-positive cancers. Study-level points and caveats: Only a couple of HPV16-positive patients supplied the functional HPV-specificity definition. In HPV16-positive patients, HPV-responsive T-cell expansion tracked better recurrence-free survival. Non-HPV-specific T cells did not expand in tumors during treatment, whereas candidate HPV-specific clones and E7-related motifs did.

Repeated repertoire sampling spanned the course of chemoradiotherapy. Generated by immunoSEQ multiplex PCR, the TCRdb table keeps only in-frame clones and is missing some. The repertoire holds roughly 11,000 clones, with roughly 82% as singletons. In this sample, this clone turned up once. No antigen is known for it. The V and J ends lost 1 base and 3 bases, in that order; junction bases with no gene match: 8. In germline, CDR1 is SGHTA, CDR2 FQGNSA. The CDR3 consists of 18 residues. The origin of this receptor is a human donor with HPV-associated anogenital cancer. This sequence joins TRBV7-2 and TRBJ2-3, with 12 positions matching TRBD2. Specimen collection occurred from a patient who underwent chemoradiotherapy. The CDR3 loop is CASSLVRSLAGGTDTQYF. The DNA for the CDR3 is TGTGCCAGCAGCTTAGTTCGGTCACTAGCGGGAGGTACAGATACGCAGTATTTT.